A selection of T cell receptor beta chains follows, all from one sample in a study of Ad26.COV2.S vaccination and SARS-CoV-2 variants. The table came from immunoSEQ multiplex PCR; TCRdb's copy has only in-frame clones and leaves some out. The sample shows around 450,000 clones, approximately 92% of them seen only once. Sequencing was performed on peripheral blood, taken in a trial of Ad26.COV2.S vaccine versus placebo. The receptors derive from a person between 18 and 59 years old who received the Ad26.COV2.S COVID-19 vaccine or a placebo. Both conserved end residues are part of each CDR3. Each record gives: V gene, clone size, D gene, CDR3 length, J gene, CDR3 DNA, CDR3 protein. The D gene is left open where the match is weak. Expanded clones are given a class, and other clones once, few, many or no size at all.

v_gene: TRBV30; abundance: NA; d_gene: NA; len: 14; j_gene: TRBJ1-1; CDR3nt: TGTGCCTGGAGACAGGGCCGAAGGAACACTGAAGCTTTCTTT; CDR3aa: CAWRQGRRNTEAFF
v_gene: TRBV7-8; abundance: NA; d_gene: NA; len: 16; j_gene: TRBJ1-5; CDR3nt: TGTGCCAGCAGCTTAGAGGCGGGTAGGAGCAATCAGCCCCAGCATTTT; CDR3aa: CASSLEAGRSNQPQHF
v_gene: TRBV9; abundance: NA; d_gene: TRBD1; len: 18; j_gene: TRBJ1-5; CDR3nt: TGTGCCAGCAGCGGCGACAGGGGAAGAGGCCATAGCAATCAGCCCCAGCATTTT; CDR3aa: CASSGDRGRGHSNQPQHF
v_gene: TRBV30; abundance: NA; d_gene: NA; len: 13; j_gene: TRBJ1-2; CDR3nt: TGTGCCTGGAGCGCCGGACAGATCTATGGCTACACCTTC; CDR3aa: CAWSAGQIYGYTF
v_gene: TRBV21-1; abundance: NA; d_gene: NA; len: 16; j_gene: TRBJ2-3; CDR3nt: TGTGCCAGCAGCAACAGAGGGAGAGAAGGCACAGATACGCAGTATTTT; CDR3aa: CASSNRGREGTDTQYF
v_gene: TRBV19; abundance: once; d_gene: TRBD1; len: 16; j_gene: TRBJ1-5; CDR3nt: TGTGCCAGTAGTGGTCCGGGACAGGGAAGGGGTCAGCCCCAGCATTTT; CDR3aa: CASSGPGQGRGQPQHF
v_gene: TRBV6-5; abundance: NA; d_gene: NA; len: 13; j_gene: TRBJ2-1; CDR3nt: TGTGCCAGTGGGAGGACGGAGAACAATGAGCAGTTCTTC; CDR3aa: CASGRTENNEQFF
v_gene: TRBV7-9; abundance: NA; d_gene: NA; len: 13; j_gene: TRBJ2-7; CDR3nt: TGTGCCAGCAGCTTGACTCCGCACTACGAGCAGTACTTC; CDR3aa: CASSLTPHYEQYF
v_gene: TRBV7-2; abundance: NA; d_gene: NA; len: 15; j_gene: TRBJ2-2; CDR3nt: TGTGCCAGCAGCTTAGTAGGACCCTCGAACGGGGAGCTGTTTTTT; CDR3aa: CASSLVGPSNGELFF
v_gene: TRBV6-5; abundance: NA; d_gene: TRBD1; len: 15; j_gene: TRBJ2-7; CDR3nt: TGTGCCAGCAGCCGAGGGACAGTGAACTCCTACGAGCAGTACTTC; CDR3aa: CASSRGTVNSYEQYF
v_gene: TRBV7-8; abundance: NA; d_gene: TRBD2; len: 16; j_gene: TRBJ2-2; CDR3nt: TGTGCCAGCAGGGGTAGCGGGGCCGCGAACACCGGGGAGCTGTTTTTT; CDR3aa: CASRGSGAANTGELFF
v_gene: TRBV27; abundance: NA; d_gene: NA; len: 15; j_gene: TRBJ2-7; CDR3nt: TGTGCCAGCAGTTTATCCCTGGCGCACTCCTACGAGCAGTACTTC; CDR3aa: CASSLSLAHSYEQYF
v_gene: TRBV7-9; abundance: NA; d_gene: NA; len: 14; j_gene: TRBJ1-1; CDR3nt: TGTGCCAGCAGCTTAGTCCAGGTAAACACTGAAGCTTTCTTT; CDR3aa: CASSLVQVNTEAFF
v_gene: TRBV2; abundance: NA; d_gene: TRBD2; len: 12; j_gene: TRBJ2-1; CDR3nt: TGTGCCAGCAACGGACTAGCGGGAGTGGAGTTCTTC; CDR3aa: CASNGLAGVEFF
v_gene: TRBV19; abundance: NA; d_gene: TRBD2; len: 16; j_gene: TRBJ2-7; CDR3nt: TGTGCCAGTAGTATAGCGGCGGGAGTATATCGGGACGAGCAGTACTTC; CDR3aa: CASSIAAGVYRDEQYF
v_gene: TRBV9; abundance: NA; d_gene: NA; len: 16; j_gene: TRBJ2-5; CDR3nt: TGTGCCAGCAGCGTAGGTCAGGGGGGAAATCAAGAGACCCAGTACTTC; CDR3aa: CASSVGQGGNQETQYF
v_gene: TRBV28; abundance: NA; d_gene: NA; len: 11; j_gene: TRBJ2-7; CDR3nt: TGTGCCAGCAGTTGGGGGGCCATGCAGTACTTC; CDR3aa: CASSWGAMQYF
v_gene: TRBV30; abundance: NA; d_gene: TRBD1; len: 14; j_gene: TRBJ2-4; CDR3nt: TGTGCCTGGACCCAGGGGGCGACCAAAAACATTCAGTACTTC; CDR3aa: CAWTQGATKNIQYF
v_gene: TRBV18; abundance: NA; d_gene: NA; len: 14; j_gene: TRBJ1-2; CDR3nt: TGTGCCAGCTCACCTGTCCCGGGACAATTTGGCTACACCTTC; CDR3aa: CASSPVPGQFGYTF
v_gene: TRBV27; abundance: NA; d_gene: TRBD1; len: 13; j_gene: TRBJ1-1; CDR3nt: TGTGCCAGCAGTTTAGACAGGGACACTGAAGCTTTCTTT; CDR3aa: CASSLDRDTEAFF
v_gene: TRBV15; abundance: few; d_gene: NA; len: 15; j_gene: TRBJ1-1; CDR3nt: TGTGCCACCAGCAGAGATGTGGGGCTGAACACTGAAGCTTTCTTT; CDR3aa: CATSRDVGLNTEAFF
v_gene: TRBV29-1; abundance: once; d_gene: TRBD2; len: 17; j_gene: TRBJ2-1; CDR3nt: TGCAGCGTTACAGCTAGCGGGAGAGTAGGCGTAGGCAATGAGCAGTTCTTC; CDR3aa: CSVTASGRVGVGNEQFF